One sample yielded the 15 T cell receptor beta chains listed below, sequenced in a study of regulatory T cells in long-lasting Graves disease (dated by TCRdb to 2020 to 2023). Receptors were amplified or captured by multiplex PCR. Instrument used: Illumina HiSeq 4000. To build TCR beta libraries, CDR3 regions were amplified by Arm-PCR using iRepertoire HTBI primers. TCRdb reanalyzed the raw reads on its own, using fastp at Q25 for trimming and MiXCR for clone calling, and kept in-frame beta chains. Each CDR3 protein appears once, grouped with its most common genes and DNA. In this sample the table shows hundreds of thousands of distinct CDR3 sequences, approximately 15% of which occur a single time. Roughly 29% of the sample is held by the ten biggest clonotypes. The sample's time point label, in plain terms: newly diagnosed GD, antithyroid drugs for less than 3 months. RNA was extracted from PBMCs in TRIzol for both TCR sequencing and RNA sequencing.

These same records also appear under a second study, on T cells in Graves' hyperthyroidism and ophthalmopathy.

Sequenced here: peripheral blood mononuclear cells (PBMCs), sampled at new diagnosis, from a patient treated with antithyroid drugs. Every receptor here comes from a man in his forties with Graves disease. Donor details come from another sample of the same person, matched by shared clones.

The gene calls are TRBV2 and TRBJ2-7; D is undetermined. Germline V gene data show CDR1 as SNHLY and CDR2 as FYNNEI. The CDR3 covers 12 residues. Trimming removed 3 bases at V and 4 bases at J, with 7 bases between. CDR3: CASSEFQYEQYF. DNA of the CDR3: TGTGCCAGCAGTGAGTTCCAGTACGAGCAGTACTTC.

CDR3 sequence (DNA): TGCGCCAGCAGCTGGGACAGGGGGGATTCACCCCTCCACTTT. Translation: CASSWDRGDSPLHF. The gene calls are TRBV5-1 and TRBJ1-6; 11 bases are a match to TRBD1. Germline CDR1 reads SGHRS; CDR2 reads YFSETQ. The V and J ends lost 3 bases and 8 bases, in that order; junction bases with no gene match: 1. This CDR3 region has 14 residues.

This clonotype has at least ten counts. The CDR3 DNA reads as TGCAGCGGACTAGGGGGACAAGAGACCCAGTACTTC. Translated, it gives CSGLGGQETQYF. V usage is TRBV29-1 and J usage is TRBJ2-5, with D perhaps TRBD1 or TRBD2 (6 bases each). The ends were cut back, 7 bases at V and 2 bases at J, with 11 bases in the middle. Germline assignment: CDR1 SQVTM and CDR2 ANQGSEA. The CDR3 extends over 12 amino acids.

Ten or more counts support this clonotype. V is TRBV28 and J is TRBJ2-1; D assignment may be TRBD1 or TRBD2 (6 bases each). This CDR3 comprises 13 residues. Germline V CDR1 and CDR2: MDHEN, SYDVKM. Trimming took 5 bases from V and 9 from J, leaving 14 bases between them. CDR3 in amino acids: CASSDQGRSEQFF. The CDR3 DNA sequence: TGTGCCAGCAGTGATCAGGGGAGGAGTGAGCAGTTCTTC.

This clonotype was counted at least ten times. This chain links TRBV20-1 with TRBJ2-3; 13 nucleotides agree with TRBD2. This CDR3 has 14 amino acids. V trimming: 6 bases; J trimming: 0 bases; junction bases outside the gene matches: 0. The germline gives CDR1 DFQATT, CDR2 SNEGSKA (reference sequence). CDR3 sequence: CSAGLAGSTDTQYF. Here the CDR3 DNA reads TGCAGTGCGGGACTAGCGGGAAGCACAGATACGCAGTATTTT.

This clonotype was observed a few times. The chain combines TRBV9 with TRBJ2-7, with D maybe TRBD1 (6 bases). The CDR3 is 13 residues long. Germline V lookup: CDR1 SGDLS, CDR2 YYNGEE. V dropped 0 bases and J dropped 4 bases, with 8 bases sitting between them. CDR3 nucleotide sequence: TGTGCCAGCAGCGTAGCACAGGGTTACGAGCAGTACTTC. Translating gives CASSVAQGYEQYF.

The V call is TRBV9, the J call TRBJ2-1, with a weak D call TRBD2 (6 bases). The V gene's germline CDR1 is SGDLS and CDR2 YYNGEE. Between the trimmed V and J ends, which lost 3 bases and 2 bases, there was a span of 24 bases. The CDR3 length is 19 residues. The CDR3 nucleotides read TGTGCCAGCAGCGCCCCTCCGCTCGCTTCGGGGGTCACCTACAATGAGCAGTTCTTC. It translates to CASSAPPLASGVTYNEQFF. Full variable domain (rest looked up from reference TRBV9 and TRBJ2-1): DSGVTQTPKHLITATGQRVTLRCSPRSGDLSVYWYQQSLDQGLQFLIQYYNGEERAKGNILERFSAQQFPDLHSELNLSSLELGDSALYFCASSAPPLASGVTYNEQFFGPGTRLTVL.

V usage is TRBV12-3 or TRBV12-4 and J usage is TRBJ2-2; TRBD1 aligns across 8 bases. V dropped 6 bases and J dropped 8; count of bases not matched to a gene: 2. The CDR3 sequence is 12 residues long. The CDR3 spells CASRRDRGELFF. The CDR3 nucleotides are TGTGCCAGCAGACGGGACAGGGGGGAGCTGTTTTTT.

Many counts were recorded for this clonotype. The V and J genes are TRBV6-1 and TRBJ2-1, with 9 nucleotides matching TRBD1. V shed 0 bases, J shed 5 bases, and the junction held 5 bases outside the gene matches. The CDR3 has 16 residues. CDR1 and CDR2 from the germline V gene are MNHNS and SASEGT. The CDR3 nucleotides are TGTGCCAGCAGTGAAGCTTTGAGGACAGGGGACAATGAGCAGTTCTTC. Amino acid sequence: CASSEALRTGDNEQFF.

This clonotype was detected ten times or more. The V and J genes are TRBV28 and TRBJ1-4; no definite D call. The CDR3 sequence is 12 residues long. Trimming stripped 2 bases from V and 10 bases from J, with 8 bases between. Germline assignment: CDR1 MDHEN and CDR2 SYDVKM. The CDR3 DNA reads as TGTGCCAGCAGTTTAAGGTCTGGAAAACTGTTTTTT. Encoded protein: CASSLRSGKLFF.

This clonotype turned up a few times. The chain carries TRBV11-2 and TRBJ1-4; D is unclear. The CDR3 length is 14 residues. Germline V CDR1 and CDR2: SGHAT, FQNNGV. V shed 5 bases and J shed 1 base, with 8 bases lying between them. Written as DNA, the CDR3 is TGTGCCAGCAGCCTACCGCGAACTAATGAAAAACTGTTTTTT. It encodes CASSLPRTNEKLFF.

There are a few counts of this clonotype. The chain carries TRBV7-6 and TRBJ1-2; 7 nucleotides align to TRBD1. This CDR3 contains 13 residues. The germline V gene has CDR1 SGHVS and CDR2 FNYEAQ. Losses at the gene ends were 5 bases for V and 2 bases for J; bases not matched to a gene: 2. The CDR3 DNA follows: TGTGCCAGCAGCCCGACAGGGAACTATGGCTACACCTTC. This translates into CASSPTGNYGYTF.

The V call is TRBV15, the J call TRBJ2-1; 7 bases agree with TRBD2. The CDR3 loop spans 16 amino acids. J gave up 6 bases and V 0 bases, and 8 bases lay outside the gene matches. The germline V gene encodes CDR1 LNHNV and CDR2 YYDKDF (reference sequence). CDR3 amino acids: CATSRDRGSGLNEQFF. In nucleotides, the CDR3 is TGTGCCACCAGCAGAGATCGGGGTAGCGGGCTCAATGAGCAGTTCTTC.

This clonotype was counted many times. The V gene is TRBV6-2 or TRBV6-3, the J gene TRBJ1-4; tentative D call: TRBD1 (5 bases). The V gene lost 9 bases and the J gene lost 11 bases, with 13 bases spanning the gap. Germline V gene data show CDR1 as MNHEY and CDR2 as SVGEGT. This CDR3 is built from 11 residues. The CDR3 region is CASSPGLKLFF. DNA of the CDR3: TGTGCCAGTTCTCCGGGACTTAAACTGTTTTTT.

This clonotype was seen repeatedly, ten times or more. This CDR3 reads CSASGGRETQYF. The CDR3 DNA reads as TGCAGTGCTAGTGGGGGGCGAGAGACCCAGTACTTC. The chain recombines TRBV20-1 with TRBJ2-5; tentatively, D is TRBD1 or TRBD2 (6 bases each). The V and J ends lost 3 bases and 4 bases respectively, with 9 bases between them. Germline V gene lookup returns CDR1 DFQATT and CDR2 SNEGSKA (reference sequence). This CDR3 region has 12 residues.